Listed below are T cell receptor beta chains from one sample, sequenced in a study of shared clonotypes between healthy human individuals. Clones were sequenced by immunoSEQ multiplex PCR, and TCRdb holds only the in-frame ones, with some missing. The profile covers 2.3 million or so clones, with about 92% appearing a single time and 0.39% taken by the ten largest. The sequenced sample consisted of naive CD4+ T cells from PBMCs. Receptors originate from a man aged 18 to 35 in good health. Some clones in this sample may be carry-over from other donors' samples. CDR3s include the opening cysteine and the closing phenylalanine or tryptophan. The D gene is left open where the match is weak. Only part of the rows carry a size: once, few, many, or a class if the clone is expanded.

V gene: TRBV6-1
J gene: TRBJ1-3
clone size: .
D gene: TRBD1
CDR3 DNA: TGTGCCATCGCGACAGGGACCGGAAACACCATATATTTT
CDR3 protein: CAIATGTGNTIYF

V gene: TRBV28
J gene: TRBJ1-1
clone size: .
D gene: .
CDR3 DNA: TGTGCCAGCAGTTTGGTGGCGGGCTTGAACACTGAAGCTTTCTTT
CDR3 protein: CASSLVAGLNTEAFF

V gene: TRBV19
J gene: TRBJ2-2
clone size: .
D gene: .
CDR3 DNA: TGTGCCAGTAGTGTCGGGACACGGAACACCGGGGAGCTGTTTTTT
CDR3 protein: CASSVGTRNTGELFF

V gene: TRBV2
J gene: TRBJ1-1
clone size: .
D gene: .
CDR3 DNA: TGTGCCAGCAGCCAGGGCCTGGGCACTGAAGCTTTCTTT
CDR3 protein: CASSQGLGTEAFF

V gene: TRBV5-8
J gene: TRBJ2-5
clone size: .
D gene: .
CDR3 DNA: TGTGCCAGCAGCTTGGGTCGATTGTTTATGAGGGCGTGGCAAGAGACCCAGTACTTC
CDR3 protein: CASSLGRLFMRAWQETQYF

V gene: TRBV10-3
J gene: TRBJ2-1
clone size: .
D gene: TRBD1
CDR3 DNA: TGTGCCATCAGCCGACAGGGTGGCAATGAGCAGTTCTTC
CDR3 protein: CAISRQGGNEQFF

V gene: TRBV25-1
J gene: TRBJ2-7
clone size: .
D gene: TRBD1
CDR3 DNA: TGTGCCAGCAGTGACGGACAGGGAGTACGCTACGAGCAGTACTTC
CDR3 protein: CASSDGQGVRYEQYF

V gene: TRBV7-2
J gene: TRBJ2-7
clone size: .
D gene: TRBD1
CDR3 DNA: TGTGCCAGCAGCCCTTCCCGGGACAGCTACGAGCAGTACTTC
CDR3 protein: CASSPSRDSYEQYF

V gene: TRBV7-9
J gene: TRBJ1-2
clone size: .
D gene: .
CDR3 DNA: TGTGCCAGCAGCCTAGGCGGGGACTATGGCTACACCTTC
CDR3 protein: CASSLGGDYGYTF

V gene: TRBV6-1
J gene: TRBJ2-1
clone size: .
D gene: TRBD2
CDR3 DNA: TGTGCCAGCAGTGAAAACCTCGCGGGAGGTTGGAATGAGCAGTTCTTC
CDR3 protein: CASSENLAGGWNEQFF

V gene: TRBV27
J gene: TRBJ1-2
clone size: .
D gene: .
CDR3 DNA: TGTGCCAGCAGTTTGGGGAGGGGGACGGCGGGTGGCTACACCTTC
CDR3 protein: CASSLGRGTAGGYTF

V gene: TRBV28
J gene: TRBJ2-1
clone size: .
D gene: .
CDR3 DNA: TGTGCCAGCAGGAGTTCTAGCAATGAGCAGTTCTTC
CDR3 protein: CASRSSSNEQFF

V gene: TRBV25-1
J gene: TRBJ2-2
clone size: once
D gene: .
CDR3 DNA: TGTGCCAGCAGTGAATTGGCGGGAACCCCAGGCACCGGGGAGCTGTTTTTT
CDR3 protein: CASSELAGTPGTGELFF

V gene: TRBV13
J gene: TRBJ2-3
clone size: .
D gene: TRBD2
CDR3 DNA: TGTGCCAGCAGCTTAGTGAGAGGGACTAGCGGGAGGCGCGCAGATACGCAGTATTTT
CDR3 protein: CASSLVRGTSGRRADTQYF

V gene: TRBV5-1
J gene: TRBJ2-7
clone size: .
D gene: .
CDR3 DNA: TGCGCCAGCAGCTTGGACTACCCTCTGAGGGAGCAGTACTTC
CDR3 protein: CASSLDYPLREQYF

V gene: TRBV7-7
J gene: TRBJ2-1
clone size: .
D gene: .
CDR3 DNA: TGTGCCAGCAGTCCCCCGGGGGCCCTCCTGTCGTACAATGAGCAGTTCTTC
CDR3 protein: CASSPPGALLSYNEQFF

V gene: TRBV6-1
J gene: TRBJ2-1
clone size: .
D gene: .
CDR3 DNA: TGTGCCAGCAGTGTAAGACTAGCCTACAATGAGCAGTTCTTC
CDR3 protein: CASSVRLAYNEQFF

V gene: TRBV7-9
J gene: TRBJ2-7
clone size: once
D gene: .
CDR3 DNA: TGTGCCAGCAGCTTAGTCGGCCCGCACACCTACGAGCAGTACTTC
CDR3 protein: CASSLVGPHTYEQYF

V gene: TRBV11-3
J gene: TRBJ2-2
clone size: .
D gene: .
CDR3 DNA: TGTGCCAGCAGCTTAAGACCTAACACCGGGGAGCTGTTTTTT
CDR3 protein: CASSLRPNTGELFF

V gene: TRBV5-1
J gene: TRBJ1-2
clone size: .
D gene: .
CDR3 DNA: TGCGCCAGCAGCTCCAACTCCCTTGGGGATGGCTACACCTTC
CDR3 protein: CASSSNSLGDGYTF

V gene: TRBV5-6
J gene: TRBJ2-3
clone size: .
D gene: .
CDR3 DNA: TGTGCCAGCAGCTTGGAGGGGGAGGCGACAGATACGCAGTATTTT
CDR3 protein: CASSLEGEATDTQYF

V gene: TRBV30
J gene: TRBJ2-3
clone size: .
D gene: .
CDR3 DNA: TGTGCCTGGAGTCCTGGGGGCCCAACAGATACGCAGTATTTT
CDR3 protein: CAWSPGGPTDTQYF

V gene: TRBV7-3
J gene: TRBJ2-3
clone size: .
D gene: .
CDR3 DNA: TGTGCCAGCAGCTTACCCAGGGTCCCTAGCACAGATACGCAGTATTTT
CDR3 protein: CASSLPRVPSTDTQYF

V gene: TRBV2
J gene: TRBJ2-5
clone size: once
D gene: .
CDR3 DNA: TGTGCCAGCAGTGTTAACCGGAAAGAGACCCAGTACTTC
CDR3 protein: CASSVNRKETQYF

V gene: TRBV12-5
J gene: TRBJ2-2
clone size: .
D gene: TRBD2
CDR3 DNA: TGTGCTAGTGGTCCAGGACTAGCGGGAGGGCCCCGCGGCGGGGAGCTGTTTTTT
CDR3 protein: CASGPGLAGGPRGGELFF

V gene: TRBV15
J gene: TRBJ1-1
clone size: .
D gene: .
CDR3 DNA: TGTGCCACCAGCTCACGACCAGGAATGAACACTGAAGCTTTCTTT
CDR3 protein: CATSSRPGMNTEAFF

V gene: TRBV28
J gene: TRBJ2-7
clone size: .
D gene: .
CDR3 DNA: TGTGCCAGCAGTTTATCGCCTAACTACGAGCAGTACTTC
CDR3 protein: CASSLSPNYEQYF